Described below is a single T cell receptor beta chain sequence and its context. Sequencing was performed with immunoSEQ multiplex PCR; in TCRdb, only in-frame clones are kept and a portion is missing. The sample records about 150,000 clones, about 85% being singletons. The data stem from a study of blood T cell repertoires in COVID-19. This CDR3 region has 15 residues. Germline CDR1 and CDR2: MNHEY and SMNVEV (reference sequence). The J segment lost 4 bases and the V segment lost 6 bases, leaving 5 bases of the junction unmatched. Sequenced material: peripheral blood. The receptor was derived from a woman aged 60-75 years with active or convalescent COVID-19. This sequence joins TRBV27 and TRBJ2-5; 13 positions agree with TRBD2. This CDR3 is CASRTSGGASETQYF. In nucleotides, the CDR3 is TGTGCCAGCAGAACTAGCGGGGGGGCCTCAGAGACCCAGTACTTC.